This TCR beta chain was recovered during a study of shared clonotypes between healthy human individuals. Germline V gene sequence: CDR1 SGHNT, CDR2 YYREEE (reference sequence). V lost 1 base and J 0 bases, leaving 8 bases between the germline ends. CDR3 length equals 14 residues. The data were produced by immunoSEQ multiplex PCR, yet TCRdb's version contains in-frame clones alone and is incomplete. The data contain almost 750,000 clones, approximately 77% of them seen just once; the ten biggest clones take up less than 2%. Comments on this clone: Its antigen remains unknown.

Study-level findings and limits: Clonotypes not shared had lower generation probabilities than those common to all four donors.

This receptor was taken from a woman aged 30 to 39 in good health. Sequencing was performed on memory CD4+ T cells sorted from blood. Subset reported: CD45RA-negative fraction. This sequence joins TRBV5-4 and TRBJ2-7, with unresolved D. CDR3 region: CASSLMAGSYEQYF. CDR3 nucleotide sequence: TGTGCCAGCAGCTTGATGGCAGGCTCCTACGAGCAGTACTTC.